This entry lists 11 T cell receptor beta chains sequenced from one sample in a study of blood T cell repertoires in COVID-19. Sequencing used immunoSEQ multiplex PCR; TCRdb keeps in-frame clones, though not all of them. The sample gives around 400,000 clones, around 87% of which show up once; about 2% is in the top ten. The specimen sequenced was peripheral blood. Receptors were obtained from a woman aged 55 to 70 with COVID-19, enrolled during active disease.

The genes are TRBV7-2 and TRBJ1-5; possible D gene TRBD1, 5 bases. V was pared by 5 bases and J by 6 bases, with 11 bases between. In germline, CDR1 is SGHTA, CDR2 FQGNSA. CDR3 length equals 13 residues. The CDR3 DNA reads as TGTGCCAGCAGCGAGACAGTTCCTCAGCCCCAGCATTTT. It codes for CASSETVPQPQHF.

Written as DNA, the CDR3 is TGTGCCAGCAGCCCACCGGGACAGGGGTCCCACGAGCAGTACTTC. As protein: CASSPPGQGSHEQYF. The chain is built from TRBV5-4 and TRBJ2-7, with 10 bases matching TRBD1. This CDR3 has 15 residues. Germline CDR1 and CDR2: SGHNT and YYREEE (reference sequence). V lost 4 bases, J lost 5 bases, and 9 bases stayed unmatched.

This chain joins TRBV7-9 and TRBJ1-2, with D hard to call. The CDR3 sequence is 12 residues long. CDR1 is SEHNR and CDR2 is FQNEAQ in the germline V gene (reference sequence). With 5 bases removed from V and 4 bases from J, the gap between germline ends came to 8 bases. The CDR3 DNA reads as TGTGCCAGCAGCCCCACTGGCTATGGCTACACCTTC. This codes for CASSPTGYGYTF.

This clone has a single count. This chain joins TRBV6-5 and TRBJ1-6; D gene unclear. Germline assignment: CDR1 MNHEY and CDR2 SVGAGI. This CDR3 region has 15 residues. V lost 8 bases, J lost 2 bases, and 13 bases lay in between. The CDR3 DNA is TGTGCCAGCCCCCCACCGGGGACCTATAATTCACCCCTCCACTTT. Translating gives CASPPPGTYNSPLHF.

Note on this clone: Compared with germline, one end of the junction differs, possibly owing to a read error. The rearrangement links TRBV4-2 to TRBJ1-5; 7 positions match TRBD1. The germline CDR1 and CDR2 sequences are LGHNA and YNFKEQ. The CDR3 runs 14 residues. CDR3 region: CASSKDRAVQPQHF. CDR3 nucleotide sequence: TGTGCCAGCAGCAAAGACAGGGCAGTTCAGCCCCAGCATTTT.

V gene TRBV28 combines with J gene TRBJ1-1; tentative D call: TRBD1 (5 bases). Germline CDR1 reads MDHEN; CDR2 reads SYDVKM. There are 14 residues in the CDR3. V was clipped by 1 base and J by 5 bases, with 11 bases between them. The CDR3 here is CASSLLGGETEAFF. DNA of the CDR3: TGTGCCAGCAGTTTATTGGGGGGTGAGACTGAAGCTTTCTTT. The full variable domain, with the rest looked up from reference TRBV28 and TRBJ1-1, is DVKVTQSSRYLVKRTGEKVFLECVQDMDHENMFWYRQDPGLGLRLIYFSYDVKMKEKGDIPEGYSVSREKKERFSLILESASTNQTSMYLCASSLLGGETEAFFGQGTRLTVV.

The chain joins TRBV28 to TRBJ1-3, with 8 bases fitting TRBD1. Germline V gene lookup returns CDR1 MDHEN and CDR2 SYDVKM. This CDR3 is 16 amino acids long. With 2 bases clipped from V and 5 bases from J, the junction kept 8 bases outside the gene matches. The CDR3, as DNA: TGTGCCAGCAGTTTACCACCGGGACAGGCTCGAAACACCATATATTTT. As protein: CASSLPPGQARNTIYF.

V is TRBV9 and J is TRBJ2-5; 13 nucleotides line up with TRBD2. This CDR3 is built from 17 residues. Trimming cost V 0 bases and J 2 bases; bases outside gene matches: 4. Germline assignment: CDR1 SGDLS and CDR2 YYNGEE. CDR3: CASSVASTSGGQETQYF. CDR3 DNA: TGTGCCAGCAGCGTAGCTTCGACTAGCGGGGGGCAAGAGACCCAGTACTTC. The whole variable domain, remainder taken from reference TRBV9 and TRBJ2-5, is DSGVTQTPKHLITATGQRVTLRCSPRSGDLSVYWYQQSLDQGLQFLIQYYNGEERAKGNILERFSAQQFPDLHSELNLSSLELGDSALYFCASSVASTSGGQETQYFGPGTRLLVL.

Points on this clone: Other DNA sequences in the sample encode the same CDR3. The V gene is TRBV18, the J gene TRBJ1-1; 9 bases fit TRBD1. CDR3 length: 14 residues. The junction had 6 bases not matched to a gene; V was cut back by 6 bases and J by 4 bases. In germline, CDR1 is KGHSH, CDR2 LQKENI. CDR3 in DNA: TGTGCCAGCTCCCCGGGACAGGGAGGCACTGAAGCTTTCTTT. Translated, it gives CASSPGQGGTEAFF.

The chain uses TRBV6-5 and TRBJ2-5, with D possibly matching TRBD1 (5 bases). Germline CDR1 and CDR2: MNHEY and SVGAGI. CDR3 size: 15 residues. Trimming cost V 5 bases and J 1 base, with 14 bases left between them. The CDR3 spells CASSLQKGSQETQYF. In nucleotides, the CDR3 is TGTGCCAGCAGTCTCCAGAAGGGGTCCCAAGAGACCCAGTACTTC.

A few counts support this clone. The genes are TRBV4-1 and TRBJ1-5; 9 positions match TRBD1. This CDR3 has 15 amino acids. From germline, CDR1 is MGHRA and CDR2 YSYEKL. With 4 bases clipped from V and 6 bases from J, the junction kept 7 bases outside the gene matches. The CDR3 reads CASSRSGTGLQPQHF. In DNA form, the CDR3 reads TGCGCCAGCAGCCGTTCCGGGACAGGGCTTCAGCCCCAGCATTTT.